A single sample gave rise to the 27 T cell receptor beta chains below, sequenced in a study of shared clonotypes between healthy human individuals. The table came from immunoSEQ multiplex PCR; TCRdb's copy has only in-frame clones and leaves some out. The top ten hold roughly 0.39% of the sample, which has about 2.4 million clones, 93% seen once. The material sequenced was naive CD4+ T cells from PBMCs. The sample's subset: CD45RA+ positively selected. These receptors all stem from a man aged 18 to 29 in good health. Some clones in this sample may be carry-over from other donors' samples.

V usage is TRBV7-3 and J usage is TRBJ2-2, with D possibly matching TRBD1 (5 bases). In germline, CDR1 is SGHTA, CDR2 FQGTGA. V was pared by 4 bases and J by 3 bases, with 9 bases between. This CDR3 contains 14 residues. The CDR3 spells CASSSDRYTGELFF. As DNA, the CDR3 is TGTGCCAGCAGCTCAGACAGATACACCGGGGAGCTGTTTTTT. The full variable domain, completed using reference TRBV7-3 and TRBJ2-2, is GAGVSQTPSNKVTEKGKYVELRCDPISGHTALYWYRQSLGQGPEFLIYFQGTGAADDSGLPNDRFFAVRPEGSVSTLKIQRTERGDSAVYLCASSSDRYTGELFFGEGSRLTVL.

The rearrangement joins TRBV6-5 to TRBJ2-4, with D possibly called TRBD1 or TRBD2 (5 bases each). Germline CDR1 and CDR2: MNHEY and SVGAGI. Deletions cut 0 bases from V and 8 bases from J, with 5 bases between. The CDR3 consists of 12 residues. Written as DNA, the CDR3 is TGTGCCAGCAGTTACTCGGGGGACATTCAGTACTTC. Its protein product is CASSYSGDIQYF.

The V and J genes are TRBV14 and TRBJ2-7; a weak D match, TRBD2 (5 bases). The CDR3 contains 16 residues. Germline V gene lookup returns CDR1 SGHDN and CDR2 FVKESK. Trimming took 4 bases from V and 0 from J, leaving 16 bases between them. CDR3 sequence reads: CASSPYLQRDSYEQYF. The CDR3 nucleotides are TGTGCCAGCAGCCCTTACTTGCAACGGGACTCCTACGAGCAGTACTTC.

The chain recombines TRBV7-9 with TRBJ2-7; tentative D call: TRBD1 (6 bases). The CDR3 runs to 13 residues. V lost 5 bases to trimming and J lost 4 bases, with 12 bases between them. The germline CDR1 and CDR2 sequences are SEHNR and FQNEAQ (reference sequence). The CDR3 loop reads CASSRGQPYEQYF. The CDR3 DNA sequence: TGTGCCAGCAGCCGAGGACAGCCATACGAGCAGTACTTC.

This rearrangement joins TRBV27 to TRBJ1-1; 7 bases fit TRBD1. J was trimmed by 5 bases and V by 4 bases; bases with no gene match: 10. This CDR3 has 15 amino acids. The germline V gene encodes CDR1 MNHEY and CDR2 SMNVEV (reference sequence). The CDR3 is CASSSIRGRGTEAFF. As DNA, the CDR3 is TGTGCCAGCAGTTCAATAAGGGGGCGCGGGACTGAAGCTTTCTTT.

The chain's CDR3 is CASSQMVEVGSPLHF. CDR3 sequence (DNA): TGCGCCAGCAGCCAAATGGTGGAGGTAGGATCACCCCTCCACTTT. The rearrangement joins TRBV4-1 to TRBJ1-6; D gene ambiguous. The CDR3 extends over 15 amino acids. The V and J ends lost 2 bases and 10 bases respectively, with 15 bases between them. The germline V gene has CDR1 MGHRA and CDR2 YSYEKL.

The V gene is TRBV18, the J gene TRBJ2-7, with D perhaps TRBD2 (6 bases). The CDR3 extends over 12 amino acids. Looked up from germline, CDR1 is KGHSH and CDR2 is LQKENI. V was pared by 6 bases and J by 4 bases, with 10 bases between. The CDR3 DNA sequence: TGTGCCAGCTCTGGGACTGCGTACGAGCAGTACTTC. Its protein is CASSGTAYEQYF.

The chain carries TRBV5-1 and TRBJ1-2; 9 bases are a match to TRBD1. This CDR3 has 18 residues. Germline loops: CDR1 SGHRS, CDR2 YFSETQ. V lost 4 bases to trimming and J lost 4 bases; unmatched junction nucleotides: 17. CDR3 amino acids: CASSGGWSGQGSVYGYTF. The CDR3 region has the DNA TGCGCCAGCAGCGGTGGTTGGTCGGGACAGGGATCTGTCTATGGCTACACCTTC.

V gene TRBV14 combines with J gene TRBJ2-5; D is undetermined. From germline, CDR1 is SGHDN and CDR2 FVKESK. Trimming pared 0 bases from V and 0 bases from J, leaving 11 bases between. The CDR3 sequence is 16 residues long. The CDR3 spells CASSQDRRRYQETQYF. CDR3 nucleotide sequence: TGTGCCAGCAGCCAAGATCGGCGCCGGTACCAAGAGACCCAGTACTTC. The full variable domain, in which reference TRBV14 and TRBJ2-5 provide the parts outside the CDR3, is EAGVTQFPSHSVIEKGQTVTLRCDPISGHDNLYWYRRVMGKEIKFLLHFVKESKQDESGMPNNRFLAERTGGTYSTLKVQPAELEDSGVYFCASSQDRRRYQETQYFGPGTRLLVL.

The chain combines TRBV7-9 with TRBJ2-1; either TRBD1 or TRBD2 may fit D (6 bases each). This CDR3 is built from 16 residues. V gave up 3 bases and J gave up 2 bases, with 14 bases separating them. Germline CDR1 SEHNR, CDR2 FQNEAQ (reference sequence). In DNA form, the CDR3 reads TGTGCCAGCAGCTTCGGGTCCGGGGGCCCCTACAATGAGCAGTTCTTC. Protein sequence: CASSFGSGGPYNEQFF.

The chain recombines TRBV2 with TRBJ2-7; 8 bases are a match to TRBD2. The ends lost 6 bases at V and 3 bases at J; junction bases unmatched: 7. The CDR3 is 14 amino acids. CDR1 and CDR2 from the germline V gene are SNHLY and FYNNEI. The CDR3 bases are TGTGCCAGCAGCCCGGGGGGGGGAAACTACGAGCAGTACTTC. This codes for CASSPGGGNYEQYF. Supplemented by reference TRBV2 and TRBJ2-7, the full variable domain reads EPEVTQTPSHQVTQMGQEVILRCVPISNHLYFYWYRQILGQKVEFLVSFYNNEISEKSEIFDDQFSVERPDGSNFTLKIRSTKLEDSAMYFCASSPGGGNYEQYFGPGTRLTVT.

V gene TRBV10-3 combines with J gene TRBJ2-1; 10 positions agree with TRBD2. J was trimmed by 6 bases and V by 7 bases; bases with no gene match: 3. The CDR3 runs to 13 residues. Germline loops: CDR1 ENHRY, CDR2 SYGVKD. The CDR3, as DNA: TGTGCCATCAACCCTAGCGGGAGCAATGAGCAGTTCTTC. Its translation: CAINPSGSNEQFF.

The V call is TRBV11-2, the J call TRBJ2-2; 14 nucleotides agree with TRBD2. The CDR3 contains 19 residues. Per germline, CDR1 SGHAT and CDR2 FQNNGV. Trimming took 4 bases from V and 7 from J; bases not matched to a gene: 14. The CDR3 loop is CASSSRLAGGILGGGELFF. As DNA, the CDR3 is TGTGCCAGCAGCTCCCGACTAGCGGGAGGGATTCTAGGGGGCGGGGAGCTGTTTTTT.

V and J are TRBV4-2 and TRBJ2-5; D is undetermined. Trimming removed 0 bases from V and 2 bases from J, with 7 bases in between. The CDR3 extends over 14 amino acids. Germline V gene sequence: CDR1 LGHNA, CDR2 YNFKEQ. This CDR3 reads CASSQEGSQETQYF. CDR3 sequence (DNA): TGTGCCAGCAGCCAAGAAGGCAGTCAAGAGACCCAGTACTTC.

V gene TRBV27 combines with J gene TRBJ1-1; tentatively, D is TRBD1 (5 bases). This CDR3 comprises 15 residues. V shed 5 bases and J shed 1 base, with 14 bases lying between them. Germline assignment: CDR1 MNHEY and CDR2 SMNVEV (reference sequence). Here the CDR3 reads CASSPQWTRNTEAFF. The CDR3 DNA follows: TGTGCCAGCAGTCCGCAATGGACAAGGAACACTGAAGCTTTCTTT.

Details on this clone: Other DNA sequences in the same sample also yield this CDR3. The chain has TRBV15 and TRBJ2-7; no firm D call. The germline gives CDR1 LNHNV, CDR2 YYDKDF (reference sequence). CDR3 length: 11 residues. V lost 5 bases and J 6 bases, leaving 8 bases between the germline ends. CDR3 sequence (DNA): TGTGCCACCAGCGAAGGTGGCGAGCAGTACTTC. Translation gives CATSEGGEQYF.

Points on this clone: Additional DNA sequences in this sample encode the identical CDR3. The CDR3 nucleotides read TGTGCCAGCTCACCGAGCGCCAGCACAGATACGCAGTATTTT. Amino acid sequence: CASSPSASTDTQYF. V and J are TRBV18 and TRBJ2-3; D unclear. V was trimmed by 3 bases and J by 0 bases, leaving 7 bases between them. Germline V gene data show CDR1 as KGHSH and CDR2 as LQKENI. CDR3 size: 14 residues.

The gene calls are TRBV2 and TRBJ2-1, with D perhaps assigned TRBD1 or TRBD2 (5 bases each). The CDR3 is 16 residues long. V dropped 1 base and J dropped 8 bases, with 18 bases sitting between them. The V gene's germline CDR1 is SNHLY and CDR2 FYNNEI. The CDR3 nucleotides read TGTGCCAGCAGTGAAGAGGCAGGAAGAAGAGGGGATGAGCAGTTCTTC. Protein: CASSEEAGRRGDEQFF.

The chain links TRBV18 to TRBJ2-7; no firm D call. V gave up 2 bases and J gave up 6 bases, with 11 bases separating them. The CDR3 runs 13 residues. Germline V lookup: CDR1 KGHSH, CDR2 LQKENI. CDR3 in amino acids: CASSPIPVGEQYF. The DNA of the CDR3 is TGTGCCAGCTCACCAATTCCCGTTGGCGAGCAGTACTTC.

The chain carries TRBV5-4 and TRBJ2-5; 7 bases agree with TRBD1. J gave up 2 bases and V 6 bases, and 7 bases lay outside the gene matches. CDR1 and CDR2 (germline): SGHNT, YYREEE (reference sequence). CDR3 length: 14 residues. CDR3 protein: CASKNRGGQETQYF. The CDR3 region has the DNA TGTGCCAGCAAAAACAGGGGTGGGCAAGAGACCCAGTACTTC.

The CDR3 DNA reads as TGCGCCAGCAGCCTGACCATTACACCGAATCGACAGGTGCGGAACACCGGGGAGCTGTTTTTT. This gives the protein CASSLTITPNRQVRNTGELFF. The genes are TRBV10-2 and TRBJ2-2, with a weak D call TRBD1 (6 bases). Germline assignment: CDR1 WSHSY and CDR2 SAAADI. This CDR3 has 21 residues. Deletions cut 6 bases from V and 1 base from J, with 30 bases between.

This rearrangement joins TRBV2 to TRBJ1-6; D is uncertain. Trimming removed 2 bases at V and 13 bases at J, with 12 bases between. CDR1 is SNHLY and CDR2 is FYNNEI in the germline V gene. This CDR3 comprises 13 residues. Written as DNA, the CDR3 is TGTGCCAGCAGTGAAACCCCCGGGGTCCCCCTCCACTTT. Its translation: CASSETPGVPLHF.

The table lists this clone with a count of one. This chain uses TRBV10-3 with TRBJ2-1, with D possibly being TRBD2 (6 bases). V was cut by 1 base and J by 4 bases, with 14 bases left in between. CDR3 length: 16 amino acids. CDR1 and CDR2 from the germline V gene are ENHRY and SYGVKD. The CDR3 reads CAISELPGLEYNEQFF. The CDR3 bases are TGTGCCATCAGTGAGTTGCCGGGACTGGAGTACAATGAGCAGTTCTTC.

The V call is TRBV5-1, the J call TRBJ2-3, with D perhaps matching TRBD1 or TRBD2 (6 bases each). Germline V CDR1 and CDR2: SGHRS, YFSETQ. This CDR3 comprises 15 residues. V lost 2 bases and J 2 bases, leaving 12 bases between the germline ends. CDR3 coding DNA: TGCGCCAGCAGCTTCCGGGGGCGAGTCACAGATACGCAGTATTTT. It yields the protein CASSFRGRVTDTQYF.

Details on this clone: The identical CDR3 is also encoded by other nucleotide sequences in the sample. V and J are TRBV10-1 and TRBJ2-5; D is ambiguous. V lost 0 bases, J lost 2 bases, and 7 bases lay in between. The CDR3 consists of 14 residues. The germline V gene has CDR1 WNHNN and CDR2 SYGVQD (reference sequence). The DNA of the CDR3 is TGCGCCAGCAGTGAGTCCAGCAGTCAAGAGACCCAGTACTTC. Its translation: CASSESSSQETQYF.

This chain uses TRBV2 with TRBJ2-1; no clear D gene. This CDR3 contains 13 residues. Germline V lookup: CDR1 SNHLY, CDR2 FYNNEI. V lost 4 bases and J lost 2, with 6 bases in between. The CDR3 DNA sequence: TGTGCCAGCAGTGGACAAACCTACAATGAGCAGTTCTTC. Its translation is CASSGQTYNEQFF.

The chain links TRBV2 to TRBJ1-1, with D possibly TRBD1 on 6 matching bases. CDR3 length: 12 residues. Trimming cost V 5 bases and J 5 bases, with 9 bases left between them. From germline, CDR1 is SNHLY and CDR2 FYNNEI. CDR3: CASSSDSTEAFF. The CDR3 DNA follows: TGTGCCAGCAGTTCGGACAGTACTGAAGCTTTCTTT.